This T cell receptor beta chain was retrieved from a study of patients and donors after allogeneic stem cell transplantation (dated by TCRdb to the early 2020s). Libraries were constructed by RT-PCR. The listed sequencing device is NextSeq 550. TCRdb passed the public sequencing reads through fastp at Q25 and MiXCR, retaining productive beta sequences. Entries are consolidated by CDR3 protein sequence, retaining the most common genes and DNA. For this sample there are approximately 99,000 distinct CDR3 sequences; roughly 35% appear just once. The top ten hold around 25% of the sample. The junction carries 5 bases between V and J, which are trimmed by 5 bases and 0 bases respectively. For CDR1 and CDR2, the germline V gene (reference sequence) lists DFQATT and SNEGSKA. The CDR3 numbers 12 residues from cysteine through phenylalanine. The sequence is cut down to CDR3 DNA, 36 bases in frame from base 1.

Of note for this clonotype: The antigen this receptor binds is unknown. Base qualities are not at hand, and no much larger clone is one base apart.

Recombination connected TRBV20-1 to TRBJ1-5; the D gene cannot be resolved reliably. The sequence was obtained from a human donor who was either an allogeneic HSCT recipient or a stem cell or donor lymphocyte infusion donor (not recorded which). It is not recorded whose cells these are; they may come from a transplant donor. The sequenced sample consisted of blood, either unsorted or a sorted T cell fraction (not recorded which). The sequenced DNA: TGCAGTGCTGTGAGTAGCAATCAGCCCCAGCATTTT. The translation is CSAVSSNQPQHF.